This T cell receptor (beta chain) was found in a study of T cells in Graves' hyperthyroidism and ophthalmopathy. Study-wide results and caveats: Researchers report that a 13 V-J model separated ophthalmopathy from stable hyperthyroidism. Ophthalmopathy, which appeared later, was predicted by the model a median approximately 6.7 months before onset.

RNA transcripts yielded amplified TCR beta CDR3 regions. The TCR CDR3 was amplified in a first-round RT-PCR using the HTBI primer set. MiXCR, run by TCRdb on the multiplex PCR reads, gives a single entry per CDR3 protein. The sample has 300,000 to 450,000 distinct CDR3 sequences, roughly 13% seen once; the top ten hold around a tenth. Newly diagnosed patients aged 18 to 65 had hyperthyroidism of under 2 months' duration. PBMCs were collected from a roughly 10 ml volume of fresh peripheral blood. This clonotype occurred many times. Its antigen is currently unknown. Trimming at V came to 2 bases and at J to 5 bases, leaving 8 bases not matched to a gene. Germline loops: CDR1 DFQATT, CDR2 SNEGSKA (reference sequence). The CDR3 has 14 amino acids.

This TCR came from a woman aged 18-29 years with Graves' hyperthyroidism. What was sequenced was blood. V is TRBV20-1 and J is TRBJ1-2; 7 nucleotides agree with TRBD1. The CDR3 bases are TGCAGTGCTAGACAGACCGGGACAGATTATGGCTACACCTTC. Amino acid sequence: CSARQTGTDYGYTF.